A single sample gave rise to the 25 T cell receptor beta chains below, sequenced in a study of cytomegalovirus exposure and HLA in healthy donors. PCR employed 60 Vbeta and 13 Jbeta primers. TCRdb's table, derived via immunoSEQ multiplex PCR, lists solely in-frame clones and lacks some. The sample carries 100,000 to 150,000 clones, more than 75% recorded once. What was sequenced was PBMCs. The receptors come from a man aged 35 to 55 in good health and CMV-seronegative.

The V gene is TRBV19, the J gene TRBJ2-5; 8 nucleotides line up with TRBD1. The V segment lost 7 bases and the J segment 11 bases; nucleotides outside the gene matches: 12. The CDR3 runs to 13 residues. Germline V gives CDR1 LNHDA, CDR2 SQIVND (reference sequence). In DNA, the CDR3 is TGTGCCAGTACTAAAGACAGGGGTCGGCGACAGTACTTC. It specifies CASTKDRGRRQYF. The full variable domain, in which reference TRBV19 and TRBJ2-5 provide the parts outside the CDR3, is DGGITQSPKYLFRKEGQNVTLSCEQNLNHDAMYWYRQDPGQGLRLIYYSQIVNDFQKGDIAEGYSVSREKKESFPLTVTSAQKNPTAFYLCASTKDRGRRQYFGPGTRLLVL.

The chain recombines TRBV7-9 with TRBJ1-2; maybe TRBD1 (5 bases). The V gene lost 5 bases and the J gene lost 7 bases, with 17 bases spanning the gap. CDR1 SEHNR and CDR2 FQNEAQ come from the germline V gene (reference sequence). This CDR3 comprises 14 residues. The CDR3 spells CASSGRGETFGYTF. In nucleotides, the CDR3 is TGTGCCAGCAGCGGACGGGGGGAGACTTTTGGCTACACCTTC.

For the CDR3, the DNA is TGTGCCAGCAGCGTAGCCCCCGCCTACGAGCAGTACTTC. Its translation: CASSVAPAYEQYF. The chain recombines TRBV9 with TRBJ2-7, with D hard to call. Between the trimmed V and J ends, which lost 0 bases and 2 bases, there was a span of 6 bases. The CDR3 has 13 amino acids. The V gene's germline CDR1 is SGDLS and CDR2 YYNGEE.

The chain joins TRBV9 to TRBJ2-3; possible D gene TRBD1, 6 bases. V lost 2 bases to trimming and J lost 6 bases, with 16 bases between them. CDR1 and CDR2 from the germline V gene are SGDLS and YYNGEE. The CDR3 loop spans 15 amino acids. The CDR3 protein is CASSVPGVAGDTQYF. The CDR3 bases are TGTGCCAGCAGCGTCCCAGGGGTCGCTGGGGATACGCAGTATTTT.

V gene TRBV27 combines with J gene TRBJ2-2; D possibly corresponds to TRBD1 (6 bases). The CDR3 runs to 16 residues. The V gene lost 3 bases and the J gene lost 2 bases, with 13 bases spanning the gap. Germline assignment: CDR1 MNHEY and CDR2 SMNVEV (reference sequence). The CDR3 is CASSLVPGTNTGELFF. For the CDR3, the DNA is TGTGCCAGCAGTTTGGTCCCAGGGACAAACACCGGGGAGCTGTTTTTT.

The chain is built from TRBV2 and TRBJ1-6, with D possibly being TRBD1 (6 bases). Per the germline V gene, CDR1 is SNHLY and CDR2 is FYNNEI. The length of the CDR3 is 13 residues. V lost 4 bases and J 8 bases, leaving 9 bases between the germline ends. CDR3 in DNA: TGTGCCAGCAGTGGACAGGCCTATTCACCCCTCCACTTT. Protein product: CASSGQAYSPLHF.

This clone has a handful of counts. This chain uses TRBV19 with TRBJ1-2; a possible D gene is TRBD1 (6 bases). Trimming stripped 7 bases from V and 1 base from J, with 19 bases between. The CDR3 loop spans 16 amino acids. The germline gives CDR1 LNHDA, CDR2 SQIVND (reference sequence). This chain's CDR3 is CASTQAGGPVNYGYTF. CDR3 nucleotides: TGTGCCAGTACCCAAGCGGGGGGCCCAGTTAACTATGGCTACACCTTC.

The CDR3 loop is CASSSTGTGDGYTF. For the CDR3, the DNA is TGTGCCAGCAGCTCTACCGGGACAGGGGATGGCTACACCTTC. The genes are TRBV7-6 and TRBJ1-2, with 10 positions matching TRBD1. Germline CDR1 is SGHVS and CDR2 is FNYEAQ. The CDR3 loop spans 14 amino acids. Trimming removed 4 bases from V and 6 bases from J; junction bases left unmatched: 5.

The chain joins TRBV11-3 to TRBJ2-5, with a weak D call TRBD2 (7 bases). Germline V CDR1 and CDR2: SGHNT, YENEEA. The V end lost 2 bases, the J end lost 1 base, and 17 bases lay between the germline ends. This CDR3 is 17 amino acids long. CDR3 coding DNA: TGTGCCAGCAGCTTATCGCAAGGGGGGGCAAGCCAAGAGACCCAGTACTTC. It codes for CASSLSQGGASQETQYF.

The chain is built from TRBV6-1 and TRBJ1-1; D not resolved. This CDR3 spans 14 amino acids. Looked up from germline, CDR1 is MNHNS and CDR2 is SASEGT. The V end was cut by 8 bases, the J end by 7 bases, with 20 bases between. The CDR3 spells CASQTGDGRVEAFF. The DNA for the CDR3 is TGTGCCAGCCAGACGGGTGACGGTCGCGTTGAAGCTTTCTTT.

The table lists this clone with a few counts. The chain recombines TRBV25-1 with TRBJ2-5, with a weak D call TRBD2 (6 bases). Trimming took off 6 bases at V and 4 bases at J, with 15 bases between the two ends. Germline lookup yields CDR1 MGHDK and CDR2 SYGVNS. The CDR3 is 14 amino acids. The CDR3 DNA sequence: TGTGCCAGCAGCACGGCAGGGAGGTCAGAGACCCAGTACTTC. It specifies CASSTAGRSETQYF. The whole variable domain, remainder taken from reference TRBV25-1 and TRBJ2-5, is EADIYQTPRYLVIGTGKKITLECSQTMGHDKMYWYQQDPGMELHLIHYSYGVNSTEKGDLSSESTVSRIRTEHFPLTLESARPSHTSQYLCASSTAGRSETQYFGPGTRLLVL.

CDR3 DNA sequence: TGTGCCAGCAGCTTAATTACGAGAGAAGCTTTCTTT. Translation gives CASSLITREAFF. The chain uses TRBV7-2 and TRBJ1-1; no reliable D call. Germline CDR1 and CDR2: SGHTA and FQGNSA. The CDR3 spans 12 residues. The V end lost 2 bases, the J end lost 8 bases, and 9 bases lay between the germline ends. The full variable domain, in which reference TRBV7-2 and TRBJ1-1 provide the parts outside the CDR3, is GAGVSQSPSNKVTEKGKDVELRCDPISGHTALYWYRQSLGQGLEFLIYFQGNSAPDKSGLPSDRFSAERTGGSVSTLTIQRTQQEDSAVYLCASSLITREAFFGQGTRLTVV.

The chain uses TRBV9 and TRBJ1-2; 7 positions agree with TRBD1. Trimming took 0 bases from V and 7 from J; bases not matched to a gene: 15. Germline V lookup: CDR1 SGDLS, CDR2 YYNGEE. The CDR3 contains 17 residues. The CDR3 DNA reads TGTGCCAGCAGCGTAGCACCCCTTACAGGGGATGGAGGTGGCTACACCTTC. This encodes CASSVAPLTGDGGGYTF.

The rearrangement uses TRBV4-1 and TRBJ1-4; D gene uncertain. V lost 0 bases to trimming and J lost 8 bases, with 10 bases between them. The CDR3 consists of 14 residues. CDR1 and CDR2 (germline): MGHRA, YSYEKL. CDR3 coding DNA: TGCGCCAGCAGCCAAGATAGACCGGGGGAAAAACTGTTTTTT. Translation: CASSQDRPGEKLFF.

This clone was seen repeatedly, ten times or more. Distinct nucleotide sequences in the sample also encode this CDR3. The CDR3 coding sequence is TGCGCCAGCAGCCAAGGGGGGGGAGGGACTGAAGCTTTCTTT. It encodes CASSQGGGGTEAFF. The chain carries TRBV4-3 and TRBJ1-1, with TRBD1 as a possible D gene (5 bases). V was trimmed by 1 base and J by 5 bases, leaving 11 bases between them. The CDR3 has 14 amino acids. Germline V gene data show CDR1 as LGHNA and CDR2 as YSLEER.

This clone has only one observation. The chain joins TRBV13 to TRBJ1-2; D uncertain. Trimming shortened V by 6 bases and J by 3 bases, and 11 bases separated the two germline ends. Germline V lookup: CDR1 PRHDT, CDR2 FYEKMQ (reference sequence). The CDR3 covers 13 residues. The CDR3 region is CASRITGDYGYTF. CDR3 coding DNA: TGTGCCAGCAGAATTACGGGAGACTATGGCTACACCTTC. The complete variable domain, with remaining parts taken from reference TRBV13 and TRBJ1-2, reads AAGVIQSPRHLIKEKRETATLKCYPIPRHDTVYWYQQGPGQDPQFLISFYEKMQSDKGSIPDRFSAQQFSDYHSELNMSSLELGDSALYFCASRITGDYGYTFGSGTRLTVV.

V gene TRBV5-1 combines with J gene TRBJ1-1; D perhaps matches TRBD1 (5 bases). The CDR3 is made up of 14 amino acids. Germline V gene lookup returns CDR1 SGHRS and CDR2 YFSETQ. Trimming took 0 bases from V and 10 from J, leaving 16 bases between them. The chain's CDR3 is CASSLVQAAALAFF. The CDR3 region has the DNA TGCGCCAGCAGCTTGGTACAGGCGGCCGCCTTAGCTTTCTTT.

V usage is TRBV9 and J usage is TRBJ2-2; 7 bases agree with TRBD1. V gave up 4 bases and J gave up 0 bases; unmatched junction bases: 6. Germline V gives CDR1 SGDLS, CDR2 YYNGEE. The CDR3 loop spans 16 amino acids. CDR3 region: CASSKQGDANTGELFF. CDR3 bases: TGTGCCAGCAGCAAGCAGGGGGACGCGAACACCGGGGAGCTGTTTTTT.

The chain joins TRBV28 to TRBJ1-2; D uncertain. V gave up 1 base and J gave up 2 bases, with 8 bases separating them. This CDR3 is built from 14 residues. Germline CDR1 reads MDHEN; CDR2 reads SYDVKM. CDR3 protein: CASSLLEGNYGYTF. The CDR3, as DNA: TGTGCCAGCAGTTTATTGGAGGGAAACTATGGCTACACCTTC.

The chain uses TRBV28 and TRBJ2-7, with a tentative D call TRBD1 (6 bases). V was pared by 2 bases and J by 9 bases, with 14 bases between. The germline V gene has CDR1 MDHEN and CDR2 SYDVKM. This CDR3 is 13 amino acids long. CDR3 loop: CASSLGQPLAQYF. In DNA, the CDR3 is TGTGCCAGCAGTTTAGGACAGCCCTTGGCGCAGTACTTC.

The CDR3 spells CASRGPLTTSYEQYF. As DNA, the CDR3 is TGTGCCAGCAGGGGGCCCTTAACAACCTCCTACGAGCAGTACTTC. The chain joins TRBV7-8 to TRBJ2-7; tentatively, D is TRBD1 (5 bases). The V gene lost 6 bases and the J gene lost 0 bases, with 15 bases spanning the gap. Germline V lookup: CDR1 SGHVS, CDR2 FQNEAQ. The CDR3 is made up of 15 amino acids.

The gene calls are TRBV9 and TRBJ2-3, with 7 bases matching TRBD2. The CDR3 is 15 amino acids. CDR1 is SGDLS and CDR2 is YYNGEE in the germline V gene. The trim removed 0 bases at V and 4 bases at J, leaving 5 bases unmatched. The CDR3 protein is CASSVGGGGADTQYF. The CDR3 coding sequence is TGTGCCAGCAGCGTAGGGGGGGGAGGGGCAGATACGCAGTATTTT.

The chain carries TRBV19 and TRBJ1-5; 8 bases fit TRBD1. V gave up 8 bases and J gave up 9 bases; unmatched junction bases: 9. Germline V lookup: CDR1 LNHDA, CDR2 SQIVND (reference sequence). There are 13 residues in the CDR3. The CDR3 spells CASRPDRVRPQHF. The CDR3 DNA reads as TGTGCCAGTCGTCCGGACAGGGTTAGGCCCCAGCATTTT.

The chain's CDR3 is CASSSGTGEGEQYF. The CDR3 coding sequence is TGTGCCAGCTCATCCGGGACAGGAGAAGGCGAGCAGTACTTC. V usage is TRBV18 and J usage is TRBJ2-7; 8 bases are shared with TRBD1. CDR3 length equals 14 residues. CDR1 KGHSH and CDR2 LQKENI come from the germline V gene. V lost 5 bases and J lost 6; bases outside the gene matches: 9.

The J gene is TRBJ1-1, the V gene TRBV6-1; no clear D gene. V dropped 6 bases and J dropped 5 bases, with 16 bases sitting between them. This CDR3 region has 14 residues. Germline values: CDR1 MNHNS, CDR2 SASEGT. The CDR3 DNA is TGTGCCAGCAGGGACCTGGCGGGTGTGACTGAAGCTTTCTTT. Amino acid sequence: CASRDLAGVTEAFF.